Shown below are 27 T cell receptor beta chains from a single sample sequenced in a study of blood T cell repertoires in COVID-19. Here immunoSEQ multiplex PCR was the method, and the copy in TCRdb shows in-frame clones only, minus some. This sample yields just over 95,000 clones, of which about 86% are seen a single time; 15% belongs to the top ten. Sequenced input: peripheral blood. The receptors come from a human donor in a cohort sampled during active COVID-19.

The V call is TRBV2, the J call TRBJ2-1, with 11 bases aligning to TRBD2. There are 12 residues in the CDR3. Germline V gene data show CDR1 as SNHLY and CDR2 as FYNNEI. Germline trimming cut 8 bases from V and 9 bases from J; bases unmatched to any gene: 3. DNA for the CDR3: TGTGCCAGCCTAGCGGGAGGTAGTGAGCAGTTCTTC. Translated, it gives CASLAGGSEQFF.

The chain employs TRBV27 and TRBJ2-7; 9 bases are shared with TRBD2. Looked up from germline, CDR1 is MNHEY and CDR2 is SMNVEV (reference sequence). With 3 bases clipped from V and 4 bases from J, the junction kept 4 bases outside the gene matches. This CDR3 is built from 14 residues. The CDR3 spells CASSFGTSRYEQYF. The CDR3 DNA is TGTGCCAGCAGTTTCGGGACTAGCCGGTACGAGCAGTACTTC.

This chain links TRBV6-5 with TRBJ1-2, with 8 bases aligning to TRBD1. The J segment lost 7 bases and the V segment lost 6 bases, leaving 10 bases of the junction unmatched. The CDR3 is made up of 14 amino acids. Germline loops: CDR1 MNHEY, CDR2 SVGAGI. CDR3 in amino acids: CASSPAGGASGYTF. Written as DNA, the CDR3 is TGTGCCAGCAGCCCGGCAGGGGGCGCCAGTGGCTACACCTTC.

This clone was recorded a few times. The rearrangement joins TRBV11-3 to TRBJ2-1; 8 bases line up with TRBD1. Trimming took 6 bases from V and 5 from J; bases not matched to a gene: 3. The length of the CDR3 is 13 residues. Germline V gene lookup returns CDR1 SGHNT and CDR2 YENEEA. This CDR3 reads CASSPGQDNEQFF. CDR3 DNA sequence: TGTGCCAGCAGTCCGGGACAGGACAATGAGCAGTTCTTC.

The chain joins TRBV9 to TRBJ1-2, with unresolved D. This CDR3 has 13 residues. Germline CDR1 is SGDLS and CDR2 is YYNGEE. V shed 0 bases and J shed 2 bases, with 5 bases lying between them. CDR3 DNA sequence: TGTGCCAGCAGCGTAGTAGAGAACTATGGCTACACCTTC. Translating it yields CASSVVENYGYTF.

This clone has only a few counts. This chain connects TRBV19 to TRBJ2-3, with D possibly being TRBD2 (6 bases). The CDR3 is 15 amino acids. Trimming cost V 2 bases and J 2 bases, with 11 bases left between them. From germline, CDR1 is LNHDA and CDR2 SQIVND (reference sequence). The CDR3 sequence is CASSISERATDTQYF. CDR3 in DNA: TGTGCCAGTAGTATATCCGAGCGGGCCACAGATACGCAGTATTTT.

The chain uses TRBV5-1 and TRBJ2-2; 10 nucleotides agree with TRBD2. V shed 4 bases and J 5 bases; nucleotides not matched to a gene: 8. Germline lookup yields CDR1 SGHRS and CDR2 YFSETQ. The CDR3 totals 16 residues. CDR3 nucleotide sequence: TGCGCCAGCAGCCCCCAGGGAGCGGGAGGGACCGGGGAGCTGTTTTTT. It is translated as CASSPQGAGGTGELFF.

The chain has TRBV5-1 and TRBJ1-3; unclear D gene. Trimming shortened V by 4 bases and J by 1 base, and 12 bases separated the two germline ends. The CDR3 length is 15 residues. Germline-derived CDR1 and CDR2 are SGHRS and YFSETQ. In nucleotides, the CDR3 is TGCGCCAGCAGCCCACTAGCAAGGTCTGGAAACACCATATATTTT. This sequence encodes CASSPLARSGNTIYF.

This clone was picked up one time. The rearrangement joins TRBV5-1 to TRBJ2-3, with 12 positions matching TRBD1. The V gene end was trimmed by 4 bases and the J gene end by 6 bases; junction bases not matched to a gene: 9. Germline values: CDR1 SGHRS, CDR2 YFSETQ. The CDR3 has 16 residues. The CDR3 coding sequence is TGCGCCAGCAGCGGGACCGGGACAGGGGGCGCGGATACGCAGTATTTT. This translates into CASSGTGTGGADTQYF.

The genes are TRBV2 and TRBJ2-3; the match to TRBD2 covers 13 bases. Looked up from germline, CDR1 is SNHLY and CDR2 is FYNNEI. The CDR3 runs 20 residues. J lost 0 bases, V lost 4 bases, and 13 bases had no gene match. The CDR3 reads CASSVRRLAGGVGSTDTQYF. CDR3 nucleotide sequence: TGTGCCAGCAGTGTGAGGCGACTAGCGGGAGGAGTGGGGAGCACAGATACGCAGTATTTT.

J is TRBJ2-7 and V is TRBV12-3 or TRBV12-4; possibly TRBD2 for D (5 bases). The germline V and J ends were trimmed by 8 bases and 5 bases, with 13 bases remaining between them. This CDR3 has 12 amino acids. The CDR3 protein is CASSYGGDEQYF. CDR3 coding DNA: TGTGCCAGCTCCTACGGAGGTGACGAGCAGTACTTC.

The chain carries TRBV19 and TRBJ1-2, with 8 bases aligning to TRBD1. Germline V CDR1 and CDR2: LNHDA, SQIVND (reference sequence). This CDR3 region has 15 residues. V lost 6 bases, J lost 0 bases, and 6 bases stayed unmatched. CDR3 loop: CASRNSRGPNYGYTF. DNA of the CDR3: TGTGCCAGTAGAAACTCCAGGGGGCCTAACTATGGCTACACCTTC.

CDR3 in amino acids: CASSQEKLAERTGELFF. DNA for the CDR3: TGTGCCAGCAGCCAAGAGAAACTAGCGGAGAGAACCGGGGAGCTGTTTTTT. The V and J genes are TRBV4-2 and TRBJ2-2, with 8 nucleotides matching TRBD2. The CDR3 loop spans 17 amino acids. V was clipped by 0 bases and J by 5 bases; unmatched bases: 8. Germline CDR1 and CDR2: LGHNA and YNFKEQ.

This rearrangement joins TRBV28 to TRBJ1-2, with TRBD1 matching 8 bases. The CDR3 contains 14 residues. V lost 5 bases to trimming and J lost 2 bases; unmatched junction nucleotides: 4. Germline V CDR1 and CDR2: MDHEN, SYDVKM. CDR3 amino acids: CASSPWTGNYGYTF. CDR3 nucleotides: TGTGCCAGCAGTCCATGGACAGGGAACTATGGCTACACCTTC.

CDR3 protein: CASRQGRSQHF. The DNA of the CDR3 is TGTGCCAGCAGACAGGGTCGGTCCCAGCATTTT. V and J are TRBV28 and TRBJ1-5; tentative D call: TRBD1 (6 bases). CDR1 is MDHEN, CDR2 SYDVKM, per germline. V gave up 6 bases and J gave up 11 bases, with 11 bases separating them. The CDR3 has 11 amino acids.

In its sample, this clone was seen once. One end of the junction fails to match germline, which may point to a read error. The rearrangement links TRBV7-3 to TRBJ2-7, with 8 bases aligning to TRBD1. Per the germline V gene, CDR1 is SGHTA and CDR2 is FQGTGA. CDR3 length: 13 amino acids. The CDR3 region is CASSLRGVDRATF. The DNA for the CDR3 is TGTGCCAGCAGCTTAAGAGGTGTGGACAGGGCCACTTTC.

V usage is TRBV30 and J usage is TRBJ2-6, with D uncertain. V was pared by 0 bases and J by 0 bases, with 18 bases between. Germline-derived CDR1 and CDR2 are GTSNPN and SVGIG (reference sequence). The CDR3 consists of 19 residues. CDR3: CAWSVPYSYSSSGANVLTF. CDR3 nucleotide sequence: TGTGCCTGGAGTGTACCGTACAGCTACTCCAGCTCTGGGGCCAACGTCCTGACTTTC.

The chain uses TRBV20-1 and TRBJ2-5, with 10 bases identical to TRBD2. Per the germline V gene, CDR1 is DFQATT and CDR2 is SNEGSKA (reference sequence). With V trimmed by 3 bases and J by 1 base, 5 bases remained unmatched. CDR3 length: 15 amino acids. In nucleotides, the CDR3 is TGCAGTGCTAGTTATAGCGGGGGGCCCCAAGAGACCCAGTACTTC. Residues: CSASYSGGPQETQYF.

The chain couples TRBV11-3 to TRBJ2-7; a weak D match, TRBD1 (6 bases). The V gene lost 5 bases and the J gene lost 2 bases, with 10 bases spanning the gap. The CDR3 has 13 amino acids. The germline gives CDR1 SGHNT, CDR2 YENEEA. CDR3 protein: CASSLNRAYEQYF. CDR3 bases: TGTGCCAGCAGCCTGAACAGGGCCTACGAGCAGTACTTC.

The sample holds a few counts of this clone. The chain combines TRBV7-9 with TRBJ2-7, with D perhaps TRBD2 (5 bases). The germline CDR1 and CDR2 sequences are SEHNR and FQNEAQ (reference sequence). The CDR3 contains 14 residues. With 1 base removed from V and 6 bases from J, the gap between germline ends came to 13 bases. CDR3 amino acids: CASSLEMRVLEQYF. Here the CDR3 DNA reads TGTGCCAGCAGCTTAGAGATGCGGGTTCTCGAGCAGTACTTC.

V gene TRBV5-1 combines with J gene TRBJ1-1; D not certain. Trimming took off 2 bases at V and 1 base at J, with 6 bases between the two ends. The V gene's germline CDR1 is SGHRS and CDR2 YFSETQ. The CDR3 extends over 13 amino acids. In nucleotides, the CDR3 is TGCGCCAGCAGCTTCGACTGGAACACTGAAGCTTTCTTT. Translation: CASSFDWNTEAFF.

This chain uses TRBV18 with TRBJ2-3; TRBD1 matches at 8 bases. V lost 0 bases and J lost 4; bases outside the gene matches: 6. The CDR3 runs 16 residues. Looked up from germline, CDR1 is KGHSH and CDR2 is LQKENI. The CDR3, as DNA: TGTGCCAGCTCACCACCGGGACAGGCTACCGCAGATACGCAGTATTTT. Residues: CASSPPGQATADTQYF.

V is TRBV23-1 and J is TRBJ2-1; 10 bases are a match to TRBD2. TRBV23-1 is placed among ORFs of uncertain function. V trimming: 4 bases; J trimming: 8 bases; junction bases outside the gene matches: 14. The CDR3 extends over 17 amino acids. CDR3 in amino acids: CASSPPQGAGGSHEQFF. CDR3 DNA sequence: TGCGCCAGCAGTCCCCCACAGGGAGCGGGGGGGTCGCATGAGCAGTTCTTC.

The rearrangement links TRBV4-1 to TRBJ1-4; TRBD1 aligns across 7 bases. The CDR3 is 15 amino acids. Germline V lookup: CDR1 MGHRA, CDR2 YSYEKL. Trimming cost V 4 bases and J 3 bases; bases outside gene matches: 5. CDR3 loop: CASSLTGASNEKLFF. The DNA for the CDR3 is TGCGCCAGCAGCCTAACAGGGGCGTCTAATGAAAAACTGTTTTTT.

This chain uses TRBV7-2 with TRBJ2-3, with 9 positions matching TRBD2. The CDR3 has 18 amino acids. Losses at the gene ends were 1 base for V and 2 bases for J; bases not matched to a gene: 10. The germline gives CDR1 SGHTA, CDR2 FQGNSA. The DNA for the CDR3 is TGTGCCAGCAGCTTAGGGGGACTAGCAACTGCTTCCACAGATACGCAGTATTTT. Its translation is CASSLGGLATASTDTQYF.

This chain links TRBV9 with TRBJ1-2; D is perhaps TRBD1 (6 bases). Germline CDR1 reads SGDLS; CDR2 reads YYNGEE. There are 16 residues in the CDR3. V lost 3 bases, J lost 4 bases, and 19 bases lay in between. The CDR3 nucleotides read TGTGCCAGCAGCGCCAACCAACAGGGTAACGGCTATGGCTACACCTTC. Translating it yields CASSANQQGNGYGYTF.

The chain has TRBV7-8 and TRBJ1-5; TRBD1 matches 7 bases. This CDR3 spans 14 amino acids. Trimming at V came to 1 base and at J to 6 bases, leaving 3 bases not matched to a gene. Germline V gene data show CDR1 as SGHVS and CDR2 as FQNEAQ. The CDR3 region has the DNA TGTGCCAGCAGCTTAGGTCAGGGGGTTCAGCCCCAGCATTTT. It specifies CASSLGQGVQPQHF.